What follows are 29 T cell receptor beta chains derived from one specimen sequenced in a study of cytomegalovirus exposure and HLA in healthy donors. 60 Vbeta and 13 Jbeta primers were used in PCR. The data were produced by immunoSEQ multiplex PCR, yet TCRdb's version contains in-frame clones alone and is incomplete. The sample has fewer than 250,000 clones, 65% to 80% seen once. The specimen sequenced was PBMCs. Receptors originate from a woman aged 40 to 50 in good health and CMV-seronegative.

This chain connects TRBV29-1 to TRBJ2-3, with 11 bases that match TRBD1. The CDR3 contains 13 residues. V shed 7 bases, J shed 4 bases, and the junction held 4 bases outside the gene matches. Germline V gene lookup returns CDR1 SQVTM and CDR2 ANQGSEA. Here the CDR3 reads CSAPGQGADTQYF. CDR3 DNA sequence: TGCAGCGCCCCGGGACAGGGGGCAGATACGCAGTATTTT.

This clone has only a few counts. V is TRBV6-1 and J is TRBJ2-3; D is possibly TRBD1 (5 bases). This CDR3 comprises 11 residues. Germline V gene data show CDR1 as MNHNS and CDR2 as SASEGT. The V end lost 1 base, the J end lost 11 bases, and 7 bases lay between the germline ends. The CDR3 DNA sequence: TGTGCCAGCAGTGAAGTAGGACAGCAGTATTTT. Translated: CASSEVGQQYF.

This clone was seen just once. The chain has TRBV18 and TRBJ2-5; weak D call: TRBD2 (5 bases). Germline CDR1 is KGHSH and CDR2 is LQKENI. This CDR3 spans 15 amino acids. V lost 2 bases to trimming and J lost 0 bases, with 10 bases between them. For the CDR3, the DNA is TGTGCCAGCTCACCAAACCGGGGTAACCAAGAGACCCAGTACTTC. As protein: CASSPNRGNQETQYF.

The chain links TRBV30 to TRBJ2-5, with D hard to call. The CDR3 is made up of 11 amino acids. V shed 1 base and J shed 4 bases, with 4 bases lying between them. Germline assignment: CDR1 GTSNPN and CDR2 SVGIG (reference sequence). CDR3: CAWSGGETQYF. Here the CDR3 DNA reads TGTGCCTGGAGTGGAGGAGAGACCCAGTACTTC. The whole variable domain, filled in from reference TRBV30 and TRBJ2-5, reads SQTIHQWPATLVQPVGSPLSLECTVEGTSNPNLYWYRQAAGRGLQLLFYSVGIGQISSEVPQNLSASRPQDRQFILSSKKLLLSDSGFYLCAWSGGETQYFGPGTRLLVL.

The V and J genes are TRBV5-6 and TRBJ2-3, with TRBD2 matching 12 bases. V lost 4 bases to trimming and J lost 5 bases; unmatched junction nucleotides: 5. In germline, CDR1 is SGHDT, CDR2 YYEEEE. CDR3 length: 15 amino acids. CDR3 loop: CASSGLAGGLDTQYF. CDR3 nucleotides: TGTGCCAGCAGCGGGCTAGCGGGAGGGCTAGATACGCAGTATTTT.

The chain has TRBV29-1 and TRBJ2-1, with D perhaps TRBD1 (5 bases). This CDR3 has 12 amino acids. Germline V gene sequence: CDR1 SQVTM, CDR2 ANQGSEA. Trimming cost V 2 bases and J 9 bases, with 11 bases left between them. The CDR3 DNA sequence: TGCAGCGTTGAACAGGGCCCGTCTGAGCAGTTCTTC. Translated: CSVEQGPSEQFF.

The J gene is TRBJ2-2, the V gene TRBV5-3; D is uncertain. TRBV5-3 is noted as an ORF with a role that remains uncertain. V gave up 3 bases and J gave up 0 bases, with 6 bases separating them. The CDR3 is 14 amino acids. The CDR3 DNA sequence: TGTGCCAGAAGCTCCTCTACGAACACCGGGGAGCTGTTTTTT. Its protein product is CARSSSTNTGELFF.

This chain joins TRBV9 and TRBJ2-3; 12 bases are a match to TRBD2. This CDR3 is built from 16 residues. The ends lost 4 bases at V and 5 bases at J; junction bases unmatched: 8. Germline lookup yields CDR1 SGDLS and CDR2 YYNGEE. CDR3 coding DNA: TGTGCCAGCAGCACCTTACTAGCGGGAGGAGTAGATACGCAGTATTTT. It translates to CASSTLLAGGVDTQYF.

This clone was seen once. An end of the junction does not agree with germline; a read error may underlie this. The genes are TRBV19 and TRBJ2-3; D perhaps matches TRBD2 (5 bases). The CDR3 loop spans 16 amino acids. The V gene's germline CDR1 is LNHDA and CDR2 SQIVND (reference sequence). CDR3 in DNA: TGTGCCGGTAGTATTTGGGCTAGCTCTAGCACAGATACGCAGTATTTT. Encoded protein: CAGSIWASSSTDTQYF.

This clone was found once. The rearrangement links TRBV25-1 to TRBJ1-3; 7 bases match TRBD1. Germline V CDR1 and CDR2: MGHDK, SYGVNS. Trimming at V came to 3 bases and at J to 0 bases, leaving 8 bases not matched to a gene. This CDR3 is 17 amino acids long. The CDR3 sequence: CASSDPKRGPSGNTIYF. CDR3 bases: TGTGCCAGCAGTGACCCGAAAAGGGGGCCCTCTGGAAACACCATATATTTT.

This clone was seen only a few times. The CDR3 region has the DNA TGTGCCAGCAGCCACAGGGGAGGCTACACCTTC. It specifies CASSHRGGYTF. This chain links TRBV14 with TRBJ1-2, with D possibly being TRBD1 (6 bases). The germline V gene has CDR1 SGHDN and CDR2 FVKESK. Trimming left V 3 bases short and J 8 bases short, with 7 bases between. This CDR3 spans 11 amino acids.

The chain recombines TRBV9 with TRBJ2-3, with 10 bases identical to TRBD2. There are 16 residues in the CDR3. The J segment lost 2 bases and the V segment lost 2 bases, leaving 5 bases of the junction unmatched. Germline loops: CDR1 SGDLS, CDR2 YYNGEE. In DNA form, the CDR3 reads TGTGCCAGCAGCGTCCCAGGACTAGCGGACACAGATACGCAGTATTTT. Protein product: CASSVPGLADTDTQYF. The variable domain in full, with the rest retrieved from reference TRBV9 and TRBJ2-3, is DSGVTQTPKHLITATGQRVTLRCSPRSGDLSVYWYQQSLDQGLQFLIQYYNGEERAKGNILERFSAQQFPDLHSELNLSSLELGDSALYFCASSVPGLADTDTQYFGPGTRLTVL.

The chain has TRBV19 and TRBJ1-3; D not certain. Germline V CDR1 and CDR2: LNHDA, SQIVND (reference sequence). V shed 4 bases and J shed 4 bases, with 8 bases lying between them. CDR3 size: 13 residues. The CDR3 loop is CASSTPGGNTIYF. CDR3 DNA: TGTGCCAGTAGTACCCCGGGAGGAAACACCATATATTTT.

The V gene is TRBV6-1, the J gene TRBJ2-3; 8 bases agree with TRBD1. In germline, CDR1 is MNHNS, CDR2 SASEGT. This CDR3 contains 16 residues. The junction had 8 bases not matched to a gene; V was cut back by 2 bases and J by 4 bases. CDR3 loop: CASSENRQGLADTQYF. The CDR3 DNA follows: TGTGCCAGCAGTGAAAATCGACAGGGGTTGGCAGATACGCAGTATTTT.

This rearrangement joins TRBV4-3 to TRBJ2-7, with a weak D call TRBD2 (7 bases). Germline loops: CDR1 LGHNA, CDR2 YSLEER. This CDR3 comprises 18 residues. Trimming took off 1 base at V and 3 bases at J, with 22 bases between the two ends. Here the CDR3 reads CASSQVGGGPSTHYEQYV. For the CDR3, the DNA is TGCGCCAGCAGCCAAGTTGGGGGGGGGCCTAGTACACACTACGAGCAGTACGTC.

This clone was counted once. The chain is built from TRBV21-1 and TRBJ2-7; TRBD2 was called by the table and not checked on the DNA. TRBV21-1 is flagged as a pseudogene. The CDR3 sequence is 13 residues long. CDR3 protein: CASSKLAGVEQYV. CDR3 sequence (DNA): TGTGCCAGCAGCAAGCTAGCGGGAGTTGAGCAGTACGTC.

V usage is TRBV4-3 and J usage is TRBJ2-2; D unclear. The CDR3 is 16 residues long. V was shortened by 1 base and J by 1 base, with 10 bases between the two germline ends. Germline CDR1 and CDR2: LGHNA and YSLEER. CDR3 loop: CASSQGRSLNTGELFF. CDR3 nucleotides: TGCGCCAGCAGCCAAGGACGGAGTCTGAACACCGGGGAGCTGTTTTTT.

The chain has TRBV5-4 and TRBJ2-2, with D unclear. Germline CDR1 SGHNT, CDR2 YYREEE (reference sequence). V was pared by 2 bases and J by 2 bases, with 13 bases between. There are 16 residues in the CDR3. The CDR3 sequence is CASSLHVATNTGELFF. The CDR3, as DNA: TGTGCCAGCAGCTTACACGTTGCCACAAACACCGGGGAGCTGTTTTTT.

J is TRBJ2-5 and V is TRBV12-5, with D uncertain. CDR1 is LGHNT, CDR2 FRNRAP, per germline. This CDR3 comprises 11 residues. The V and J ends lost 4 bases and 5 bases respectively, with 5 bases between them. This CDR3 reads CASGSSETQYF. Written as DNA, the CDR3 is TGTGCTAGTGGTTCCTCGGAGACCCAGTACTTC.

This sequence joins TRBV2 and TRBJ2-3; TRBD2 matches 7 bases. There are 15 residues in the CDR3. Germline V gene data show CDR1 as SNHLY and CDR2 as FYNNEI. V lost 4 bases and J lost 0; bases outside the gene matches: 4. As DNA, the CDR3 is TGTGCCAGCAGTGCGCTAGCGGCTAGCACAGATACGCAGTATTTT. This codes for CASSALAASTDTQYF.

V usage is TRBV9 and J usage is TRBJ1-1, with D possibly TRBD1 on 6 matching bases. This CDR3 contains 13 residues. Looked up from germline, CDR1 is SGDLS and CDR2 is YYNGEE. The germline V and J ends were trimmed by 3 bases and 4 bases, with 10 bases remaining between them. CDR3 protein: CASSEQGFTEAFF. CDR3 DNA: TGTGCCAGCAGCGAACAGGGATTCACTGAAGCTTTCTTT. Looking up the rest from reference TRBV9 and TRBJ1-1 gives the full variable domain: DSGVTQTPKHLITATGQRVTLRCSPRSGDLSVYWYQQSLDQGLQFLIQYYNGEERAKGNILERFSAQQFPDLHSELNLSSLELGDSALYFCASSEQGFTEAFFGQGTRLTVV.

The chain uses TRBV19 and TRBJ1-1; 7 positions agree with TRBD1. The CDR3 contains 17 residues. Germline values: CDR1 LNHDA, CDR2 SQIVND (reference sequence). With 4 bases clipped from V and 0 bases from J, the junction kept 11 bases outside the gene matches. The CDR3 sequence: CASSTDRESRVNTEAFF. Written as DNA, the CDR3 is TGTGCCAGTAGTACCGACAGGGAATCCCGGGTGAACACTGAAGCTTTCTTT.

The rearrangement uses TRBV19 and TRBJ2-1; 9 positions match TRBD1. This CDR3 is built from 17 residues. CDR1 is LNHDA and CDR2 is SQIVND in the germline V gene (reference sequence). V shed 2 bases and J 9 bases; nucleotides not matched to a gene: 14. CDR3: CASSISTGTGLAAEQFF. As DNA, the CDR3 is TGTGCCAGTAGTATATCAACCGGGACAGGGTTGGCCGCTGAGCAGTTCTTC.

Only one count was recorded for this clone. The chain joins TRBV7-2 to TRBJ2-7; maybe TRBD2 (6 bases). The length of the CDR3 is 13 residues. The V and J ends lost 5 bases and 7 bases respectively, with 15 bases between them. The germline V gene encodes CDR1 SGHTA and CDR2 FQGNSA. The CDR3 DNA reads as TGTGCCAGCAGCCCCAGGGCCCGGGAGGAGCAGTACTTC. Translating it yields CASSPRAREEQYF.

The rearrangement uses TRBV12-5 and TRBJ2-3; weak D call: TRBD1 (5 bases). This CDR3 is built from 13 residues. Germline V gives CDR1 LGHNT, CDR2 FRNRAP. V shed 5 bases and J shed 6 bases, with 12 bases lying between them. CDR3: CASGPPGADTQYF. CDR3 bases: TGTGCTAGTGGTCCACCTGGGGCGGATACGCAGTATTTT.

CDR3 bases: TGTGCCAGCAGCTTTTATCGGACAGATACGCAGTATTTT. As protein: CASSFYRTDTQYF. The V call is TRBV7-9, the J call TRBJ2-3; D is ambiguous. The CDR3 length is 13 residues. Germline-derived CDR1 and CDR2 are SEHNR and FQNEAQ (reference sequence). The V end was cut by 3 bases, the J end by 3 bases, with 7 bases between.

The rearrangement links TRBV6-5 to TRBJ2-7; unclear D gene. With 0 bases removed from V and 2 bases from J, the gap between germline ends came to 11 bases. The CDR3 covers 15 residues. The germline V gene encodes CDR1 MNHEY and CDR2 SVGAGI. The chain's CDR3 is CASSYSGWSAYEQYV. In DNA form, the CDR3 reads TGTGCCAGCAGTTACTCAGGCTGGAGCGCCTACGAGCAGTACGTC.

This clone occurred a few times. One end of the junction is discordant with germline, which a read error may explain. V gene TRBV4-1 combines with J gene TRBJ1-2; 8 bases map to TRBD1. CDR1 is MGHRA and CDR2 is YSYEKL in the germline V gene. The CDR3 totals 15 residues. DNA for the CDR3: TGCGCCAGCAGCCAAGGTTGGACAGGGAGTTATGTCTACACCTTC. As protein: CASSQGWTGSYVYTF.

The rearrangement links TRBV11-1 to TRBJ2-3; 14 bases match TRBD2. J was trimmed by 1 base and V by 5 bases; bases with no gene match: 2. Germline lookup yields CDR1 SGHAT and CDR2 FQDESV (reference sequence). This CDR3 region has 16 residues. The CDR3 is CASSRLAGGGTDTQYF. The CDR3 DNA reads TGTGCCAGCAGCAGACTAGCGGGAGGGGGCACAGATACGCAGTATTTT.